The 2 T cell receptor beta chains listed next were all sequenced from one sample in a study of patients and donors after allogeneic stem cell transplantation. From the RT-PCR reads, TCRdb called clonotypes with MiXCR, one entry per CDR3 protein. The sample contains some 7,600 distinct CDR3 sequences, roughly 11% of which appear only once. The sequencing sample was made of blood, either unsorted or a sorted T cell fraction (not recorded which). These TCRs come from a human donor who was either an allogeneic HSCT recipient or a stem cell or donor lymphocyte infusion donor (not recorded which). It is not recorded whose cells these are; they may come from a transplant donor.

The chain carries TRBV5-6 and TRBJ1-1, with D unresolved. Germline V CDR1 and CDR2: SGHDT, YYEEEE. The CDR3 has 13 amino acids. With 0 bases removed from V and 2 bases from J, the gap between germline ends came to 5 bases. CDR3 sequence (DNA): TGTGCCAGCAGCTTGGGCCTAAACACTGAAGCTTTCTTT. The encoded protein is CASSLGLNTEAFF.

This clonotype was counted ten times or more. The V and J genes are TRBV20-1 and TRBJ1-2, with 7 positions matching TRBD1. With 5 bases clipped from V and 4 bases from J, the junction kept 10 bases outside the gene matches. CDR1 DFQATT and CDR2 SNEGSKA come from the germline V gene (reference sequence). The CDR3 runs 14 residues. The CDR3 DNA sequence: TGCAGTGCTGTAAGGGGGCAGGCAACCTATGGCTACACCTTC. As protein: CSAVRGQATYGYTF.